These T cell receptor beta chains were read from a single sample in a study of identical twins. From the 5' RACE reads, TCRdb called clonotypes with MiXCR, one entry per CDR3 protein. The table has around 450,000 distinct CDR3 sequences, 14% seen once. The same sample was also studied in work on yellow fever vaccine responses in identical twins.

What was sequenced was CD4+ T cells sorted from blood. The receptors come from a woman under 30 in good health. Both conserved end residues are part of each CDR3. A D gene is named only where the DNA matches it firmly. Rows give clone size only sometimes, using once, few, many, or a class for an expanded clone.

CDR3: CASSLAGTGVVYGYTF
DNA: TGTGCCAGCAGTTTGGCCGGGACAGGGGTGGTCTATGGCTACACCTTC
size: few
J: TRBJ1-2
V: TRBV28
D: TRBD1

CDR3: CASSQGTGKNQPQHF
DNA: TGCGCCAGCAGCCAGGGGACAGGGAAGAATCAGCCCCAGCATTTT
size: -
J: TRBJ1-5
V: TRBV4-3
D: TRBD1

CDR3: CSAREQGARTQYF
DNA: TGCAGTGCTAGAGAACAGGGGGCGCGGACCCAGTACTTC
size: -
J: TRBJ2-5
V: TRBV20-1
D: TRBD1

CDR3: CASSRPNQPQHF
DNA: TGTGCCAGCAGCCGACCGAATCAGCCCCAGCATTTT
size: few
J: TRBJ1-5
V: TRBV7-2
D: -

CDR3: CASSGFDRATYEQYF
DNA: TGTGCCAGCAGTGGGTTCGACAGGGCTACCTACGAGCAGTACTTC
size: few
J: TRBJ2-7
V: TRBV6-1
D: TRBD1

CDR3: CASSLSGTRKETQYF
DNA: TGTGCCAGCAGCTTGTCCGGGACTAGAAAAGAGACCCAGTACTTC
size: -
J: TRBJ2-5
V: TRBV7-2
D: TRBD2

CDR3: CASTSGGGRNTEAFF
DNA: TGTGCCAGCACTTCCGGTGGGGGCAGGAACACTGAAGCTTTCTTT
size: -
J: TRBJ1-1
V: TRBV7-9
D: -

CDR3: CASSPAAWGNEQFF
DNA: TGTGCCAGCAGCCCAGCTGCTTGGGGCAATGAGCAGTTCTTC
size: -
J: TRBJ2-1
V: TRBV7-2
D: -

CDR3: CASSSRDRGIYEQYF
DNA: TGTGCCAGCAGTTCCCGGGACAGGGGGATCTACGAGCAGTACTTC
size: -
J: TRBJ2-7
V: TRBV6-2/TRBV6-3
D: TRBD1

CDR3: CASSRGRGSGIEKETQYF
DNA: TGTGCCAGCAGCCGGGGGAGGGGCAGCGGGATCGAGAAAGAGACCCAGTACTTC
size: -
J: TRBJ2-5
V: TRBV3-1
D: TRBD2

CDR3: CASSLEGNGDSPLHF
DNA: TGCGCCAGCAGCTTGGAGGGGAACGGGGATTCACCCCTCCACTTT
size: -
J: TRBJ1-6
V: TRBV5-1
D: -

CDR3: CASSLASQVYNEQFF
DNA: TGCGCCAGCAGCTTGGCCTCGCAGGTTTACAATGAGCAGTTCTTC
size: many
J: TRBJ2-1
V: TRBV5-1
D: -

CDR3: CASSFEGARSYNEQFF
DNA: TGTGCCAGCAGCTTCGAGGGGGCAAGGTCCTACAATGAGCAGTTCTTC
size: few
J: TRBJ2-1
V: TRBV11-2
D: TRBD1

CDR3: CATASGDTQYF
DNA: TGTGCCACCGCGAGCGGAGATACGCAGTATTTT
size: -
J: TRBJ2-3
V: TRBV19
D: -

CDR3: CASSLYPTSGTTDTQYF
DNA: TGTGCCAGCAGCCTATACCCAACTAGCGGTACCACAGATACGCAGTATTTT
size: few
J: TRBJ2-3
V: TRBV7-9
D: TRBD2

CDR3: CASSPQTVGGVEQYF
DNA: TGTGCCAGCAGTCCCCAGACAGTGGGGGGGGTCGAGCAGTACTTC
size: many
J: TRBJ2-7
V: TRBV12-3/TRBV12-4
D: TRBD2

CDR3: CATSGQGEQYF
DNA: TGTGCCACCAGTGGACAGGGCGAGCAGTACTTC
size: few
J: TRBJ2-7
V: TRBV24-1
D: TRBD1

CDR3: CASSVASGRDEQYF
DNA: TGTGCCAGCAGTGTAGCTAGCGGGAGAGACGAGCAGTACTTC
size: -
J: TRBJ2-7
V: TRBV25-1
D: TRBD2

CDR3: CASSLNGGSGGYTF
DNA: TGTGCCAGCAGCTTAAATGGGGGCTCTGGCGGCTACACCTTC
size: many
J: TRBJ1-2
V: TRBV7-3
D: -

CDR3: CAGSVGGVGETQYF
DNA: TGTGCCGGCAGCGTAGGTGGAGTTGGAGAGACCCAGTACTTC
size: -
J: TRBJ2-5
V: TRBV9
D: -

CDR3: CASSDRLAGELFF
DNA: TGTGCCAGCAGTGACAGATTGGCCGGGGAGCTGTTTTTT
size: few
J: TRBJ2-2
V: TRBV2
D: -

CDR3: CASTGARAKNIQYF
DNA: TGTGCCAGTACGGGCGCAAGGGCCAAAAACATTCAGTACTTC
size: few
J: TRBJ2-4
V: TRBV11-2
D: -

CDR3: CASSLAAYTTFF
DNA: TGTGCCAGCAGCTTGGCCGCCTACACTACTTTCTTT
size: few
J: TRBJ1-1
V: TRBV7-9
D: -

CDR3: CASSPFRDRVNEQYF
DNA: TGTGCCAGCAGCCCTTTCCGCGACAGGGTGAACGAGCAGTACTTC
size: -
J: TRBJ2-7
V: TRBV7-9
D: TRBD1

CDR3: CASSEQGSEQYF
DNA: TGTGCCAGCAGTGAGCAGGGGAGTGAGCAGTACTTC
size: -
J: TRBJ2-7
V: TRBV2
D: -

CDR3: CASSSSWESTDTQYF
DNA: TGCGCCAGCAGCTCCTCGTGGGAGAGCACAGATACGCAGTATTTT
size: -
J: TRBJ2-3
V: TRBV5-1
D: -

CDR3: CASSTTTGYGYTF
DNA: TGTGCCAGTAGTACCACAACAGGGTATGGCTACACCTTC
size: few
J: TRBJ1-2
V: TRBV19
D: -

CDR3: CASSGGTQGNTEAFF
DNA: TGCGCCAGCAGCGGGGGGACTCAAGGGAACACTGAAGCTTTCTTT
size: few
J: TRBJ1-1
V: TRBV5-1
D: -

CDR3: CASSLALRGTRETQYF
DNA: TGTGCCAGCAGCTTAGCGCTAAGGGGCACGCGGGAGACCCAGTACTTC
size: -
J: TRBJ2-5
V: TRBV7-9
D: -

CDR3: CSVVERRPLDPYEQYF
DNA: TGCAGCGTTGTTGAACGACGACCCCTGGATCCCTACGAGCAGTACTTC
size: few
J: TRBJ2-7
V: TRBV29-1
D: -

CDR3: CASSPPLGDRGLYTDTQYF
DNA: TGTGCCAGCAGCCCCCCCCTGGGTGACAGGGGCCTTTACACAGATACGCAGTATTTT
size: few
J: TRBJ2-3
V: TRBV28
D: TRBD1

CDR3: CASSPRDRNNGAGELFF
DNA: TGTGCCAGCAGCCCCCGGGACAGAAATAACGGAGCCGGGGAGCTGTTTTTT
size: -
J: TRBJ2-2
V: TRBV25-1
D: TRBD1

CDR3: CASSDYGSYNSPLHF
DNA: TGTGCCAGCAGTGATTACGGCTCTTATAATTCACCCCTCCACTTT
size: few
J: TRBJ1-6
V: TRBV2
D: -

CDR3: CASKINRDLHEQYF
DNA: TGTGCCAGCAAGATAAACAGGGATCTACATGAGCAGTACTTC
size: -
J: TRBJ2-7
V: TRBV6-2/TRBV6-3
D: -

CDR3: CSATRTPIKETQYF
DNA: TGCAGTGCTACAAGGACCCCGATAAAAGAGACCCAGTACTTC
size: few
J: TRBJ2-5
V: TRBV20-1
D: -

CDR3: CATSPRGTPTYEQYF
DNA: TGTGCCACCAGCCCAAGAGGGACACCAACCTACGAGCAGTACTTC
size: few
J: TRBJ2-7
V: TRBV15
D: -

CDR3: CAISESPSGPSYEQYF
DNA: TGTGCCATCAGTGAGTCCCCTAGCGGCCCCTCCTACGAGCAGTACTTC
size: -
J: TRBJ2-7
V: TRBV10-3
D: TRBD2

CDR3: CASSYSRQGASPYNEQFF
DNA: TGTGCCAGCAGTTACTCTCGTCAGGGGGCAAGTCCCTACAATGAGCAGTTCTTC
size: few
J: TRBJ2-1
V: TRBV6-2/TRBV6-3
D: TRBD1

CDR3: CASSYFGNTGELFF
DNA: TGTGCCAGCAGTTACTTCGGCAACACCGGGGAGCTGTTTTTT
size: -
J: TRBJ2-2
V: TRBV6-5
D: -

CDR3: CASSLEAGGGNEQFF
DNA: TGTGCCAGCAGCTTAGAAGCGGGAGGCGGCAATGAGCAGTTCTTC
size: -
J: TRBJ2-1
V: TRBV7-2
D: TRBD2

CDR3: CASSELGKEQWARIQDYF
DNA: TGTGCCAGCAGTGAATTGGGAAAGGAGCAGTGGGCCAGGATTCAGGACTATTTT
size: -
J: TRBJ2-3
V: TRBV25-1
D: -

CDR3: CASSLRLAGANNEQFF
DNA: TGTGCCAGCAGTTTGAGACTAGCGGGAGCCAATAATGAGCAGTTCTTC
size: few
J: TRBJ2-1
V: TRBV27
D: TRBD2

CDR3: CASREGVYGYTF
DNA: TGTGCCAGCAGGGAAGGGGTCTATGGCTACACCTTC
size: few
J: TRBJ1-2
V: TRBV28
D: -

CDR3: CASSQDHYSNQPQHF
DNA: TGTGCCAGCAGCCAAGACCATTATAGCAATCAGCCCCAGCATTTT
size: many
J: TRBJ1-5
V: TRBV4-2
D: -